This TCR beta chain is drawn from a study of cytomegalovirus exposure and HLA in healthy donors (dated by TCRdb to about 2017). Regarding the study in general: An earlier analysis of under 600 of the donors reported more than 250 Gb of sequence data and roughly 100 million unique TCR beta sequences from roughly 200 million T cells. The study aimed to test whether signatures of past pathogen exposure could be identified by cataloging public T cell receptors. The later analysis used no new phenotypic data to find candidate immune exposures, relying instead on TCR beta sequences and their occurrence across donors. In an earlier analysis of around 540 of the donors, high-throughput TCR beta sequencing was used to judge whether each TCR beta V gene segment behaved as functional or pseudogenic. Both class I and class II loci were covered by HLA typing, at four-digit resolution. Of the roughly 400 genotyped donors, 65% to 90% were placed in the genetic ancestry cluster associated with self-reported Caucasian donors. An early release that covered roughly 600 HLA-typed donors contained around 300 gigabases of sequencing data and 65 million to 100 million unique TCR sequences. Donor age, sex, ethnicity and CMV serostatus were compiled alongside the repertoire data. The number of typed donors differed by locus: about 620-640 for A, B, C, DRB1 and DQB1; 500 to 550 for DQA1; around 580 for DPA1; and roughly 490 for DPB1. Genome-wide SNP genotypes for about three fifths of the roughly 700 donors were used in a later genetic analysis, which treated that subset as a discovery cohort. Every discovery cohort repertoire had been produced on one sequencing platform. To predict cytomegalovirus infection status, the study combined high-throughput TCR immunosequencing, statistical association of individual TCRs with disease status, and machine learning. A later analysis re-analyzed previously published TCR beta repertoires from 650 to 800 donors and added high-resolution HLA genotyping to study TCR occurrence patterns. Four or five DR-DQ haplotypes were handled as single units for association and clustering because linkage in the cohort was strong. Besides the first cohort of 550 to 750 subjects, a separate validation cohort made up of over a hundred different subjects was used. The study used immunosequencing to profile the T cell repertoires of 666 subjects and linked those repertoires to cytomegalovirus serostatus. On average, 235,054 unique TCR beta nucleotide sequences were sequenced per donor among about 400 genotyped donors of the cohort, with roughly a sixth of those sequences being non-productive. Points the paper makes about the study in general: The cohort was sequenced for TCR beta chains only, and without alpha or paired-chain data the features that could be detected were limited. A further reported finding was that TCR beta sequences accurately predicted the HLA-A and HLA-B alleles for most subjects in the first cohort. Specific HLA alleles were associated with 16,951 TCR beta sequences at a false discovery rate of 0.05 in a later analysis. For the cohort, immune exposure information was limited to CMV serostatus. Because counts were too low, about 17 rarely observed V segments, including chromosome 9 orphons, were excluded from the earlier analysis of under 650 of the donors. A total of 150 or so TCR beta chains were listed by the study as associated with cytomegalovirus. In a later genetic analysis, fewer N-insertions in productive TCRs were reported among donors in an Asian-associated ancestry cluster than the approximately 630-donor mean. HLA typing was unavailable for some donors at each locus, so association tests used only the typed subset. A later analysis found that most CMV-associated TCR beta chains appeared HLA-restricted, with HLA associations seemingly driven largely by CMV exposure. A later genetic analysis associated a missense DCLRE1C variant with V-gene and J-gene trimming of TCR beta chains, and an independent cohort replicated the association. Cytomegalovirus status was reported to be diagnosed by the classifier with high specificity and sensitivity in both the original and validation cohorts. The authors suggested that the approach could potentially be extended to other disease states and immunological phenotypes. A later analysis reported that several top co-occurrence clusters appeared linked to parvovirus B19, influenza, CMV and Epstein-Barr virus. In a later analysis, the rate of TCR association differed among HLA loci, with DRB1 alleles having the most associated TCRs and HLA-C alleles having the fewest. Correlated functional status among segregating V segments might be attributable to linkage disequilibrium, but an unknown experimental factor could not be ruled out. Presence/absence analyses assumed roughly uniform sequencing depth across donors, an assumption that may not hold. In a later analysis, HLA-associated TCR beta chains were found to be more clonally expanded and to have lower generation probabilities than equally common non-associated chains. A cluster of highly shared sequence variants was judged likely to be a technical artifact of the sequencing pipeline. The 87-base-pair reads could not distinguish some IMGT-functional V segments, including TRBV6-2 and TRBV6-3, so those segments were excluded. Most TCR sequences were observed very rarely across donors, whereas some public TCRs were present in many individuals. Strong co-occurrence of HLA alleles, especially DR and DQ, made assigning TCR associations to individual alleles difficult. In vitro tests confirmed that a few of the cytomegalovirus-associated TCR beta chains recognize cytomegalovirus antigens. Broadly in line with IMGT annotations, most TCR beta V segments showed up in productive rearrangements about 87% or about 30% of the time in an earlier analysis of around 550 of the donors.

The cohort consisted of 666 healthy bone marrow donors. At the time of sampling, all cohort members were nominally healthy, though unrecorded immune exposures were likely present. The donor tested CMV seronegative, placing the donor among the roughly 340 seronegative members of the cohort. Each donor provided a peripheral blood sample, and peripheral blood mononuclear cells were used for TCR beta sequencing. Genomic DNA was extracted from the blood cell samples with the Qiagen DNeasy Blood Extraction Kit. A remark on this clone: The antigen this receptor binds is unknown. No much larger clone is present one base from it, and per-base qualities are unavailable.

There are 14 amino acids in the CDR3, from cysteine to phenylalanine inclusive. Only the CDR3 region is kept as DNA, spanning 42 bases read in frame from base 1. Sequences SGDLS (CDR1) and YYNGEE (CDR2) are obtained from the germline V gene. The junction carries 14 bases between V and J, which are trimmed by 4 bases and 4 bases respectively. The library came from the immunoSEQ multiplex PCR assay. A mixture of 60 forward primers for TCR Vbeta segments and 13 reverse primers for TCR Jbeta segments was used in the multiplex PCR. The CDR3 region of rearranged TCR beta genes was amplified from genomic DNA by a multiplex PCR assay. Amplified TCR beta libraries were sequenced as 87-base-pair reads on the Illumina HiSeq System. From the authors' description of their analysis: In a later analysis, roughly 80 million unique TCR beta chains were counted across the roughly 700 repertoires, and roughly 11 million of these chains were shared by at least two donors. To remove PCR and sequencing errors, raw reads were error-corrected and collapsed into unique sequences using a nearest-neighbor algorithm that merged closely related sequences. V, D and J gene segments were assigned by aligning CDR3 sequences to IMGT reference sequences. For a sequence to be retained, at least a six-nucleotide match to both a V gene segment and a J gene segment was required. Rearrangements were called productive when the CDR3 lacked stop codons and stayed in frame with V and J; all others were non-productive. Following IMGT convention, CDR3 was defined as the stretch from the second conserved V-encoded cysteine up to the conserved J-encoded phenylalanine. Sequences without an unambiguous match to a single V gene segment were excluded from the earlier analysis of several hundred of the donors. In an earlier analysis of 587 of the donors, V segments were called functional above 56.7% productive rearrangements and were called segregating when the between-donor standard deviation exceeded 5%. To diagnose cytomegalovirus status from the catalog of TCR beta chain sequences, a statistical classification framework was built. V and J gene assignment, in a later analysis, came from comparing TCR nucleotide sequences with IMGT/GENE-DB human TR gene sequences. A later analysis assigned CDR3 sequences and most-parsimonious VDJ recombination scenarios with the TCRdist pipeline. In a later analysis, each TCR beta chain was defined by its CDR3 amino acid sequence together with its V-gene family, and reads lacking a unique V-gene family were excluded. To address suspected cross-contamination and a sequencing artifact, a later analysis removed approximately 600 highly shared, low-generation-probability nucleotide sequences. For each public chain, a later analysis derived a clonal expansion index from normalized ranks of inferred template counts within each repertoire. In a later analysis, generation probabilities were computed using a VDJ recombination model fitted to out-of-frame rearrangements, and the results were checked against IGoR. In a later analysis, hypergeometric tests were used to score TCR-TCR, TCR-HLA and TCR-CMV co-occurrence, with a repertoire-size bias correction applied to TCR pairs. In a later analysis, false discovery rates were estimated by permuting HLA or CMV assignments 20 times. A later analysis grouped co-occurring TCRs with DBSCAN, adding TCRdist sequence similarity when clustering within HLA-allele-positive subsets. For co-occurrence clustering, repertoires with fewer than 30,000 or more than 120,000 public chains were excluded, along with a handful of repertoires with anomalous nucleotide sharing. Sourced from immuneACCESS, this table was stored by TCRdb with only in-frame sequences that have V and J called. A share of the clones is absent; for the studies checked, an unresolved V gene accounts for under half, and the remainder has no known explanation. V and J calls plus clone size are reproduced from that table; the DNA served to infer D and trimming. The sample includes approximately 280,000 clones, with over 85% observed a single time. 2% to 3% of the sample rests with the top ten.

The sample comprised PBMCs. Recombination connected TRBV9 to TRBJ2-5; tentative D gene TRBD2, with 5 bases matching. This TCR came from a woman aged 18-30 years in good health and CMV-seronegative. The nucleotides are TGTGCCAGCAGCTCAGGACGGGAAGGAGAGACCCAGTACTTC. Its amino acids are CASSSGREGETQYF.